A single sample is the source of the 9 T cell receptor beta chains below, sequenced in a study of control samples from healthy donors and cancer patients. Repertoires were generated with immunoSEQ multiplex PCR, while TCRdb's copy carries only in-frame clones and drops some. The sample consists of about 140,000 clones, about nine tenths of them appearing once. Sample: blood. Receptors were obtained from a man younger than 40 in good health.

This sequence joins TRBV9 and TRBJ2-1; 8 bases fit TRBD2. Germline CDR1 and CDR2: SGDLS and YYNGEE. The CDR3 has 17 residues. V lost 3 bases and J lost 0; bases outside the gene matches: 8. The CDR3 bases are TGTGCCAGCAGCGCCGTCTTTGGACTAGCCTCCTACAATGAGCAGTTCTTC. It codes for CASSAVFGLASYNEQFF.

The chain carries TRBV27 and TRBJ2-1, with TRBD1 matching 11 bases. This CDR3 is 13 amino acids long. Germline CDR1 reads MNHEY; CDR2 reads SMNVEV (reference sequence). The junction had 0 bases not matched to a gene; V was cut back by 5 bases and J by 6 bases. The CDR3 region has the DNA TGTGCCAGCAGTGGGACAGGGGGCAATGAGCAGTTCTTC. Translating gives CASSGTGGNEQFF.

The chain is built from TRBV15 and TRBJ2-7; 10 bases fit TRBD1. Germline loops: CDR1 LNHNV, CDR2 YYDKDF (reference sequence). V trimming: 3 bases; J trimming: 5 bases; junction bases outside the gene matches: 4. The CDR3 spans 14 residues. The CDR3 DNA sequence: TGTGCCACCAGCAGGGGACAGGGGTTGGACGAGCAGTACTTC. Translating it yields CATSRGQGLDEQYF.

The CDR3 sequence: CAISQGLADTYEQYF. The CDR3 DNA is TGTGCCATCAGTCAGGGACTAGCGGACACCTACGAGCAGTACTTC. The genes are TRBV10-3 and TRBJ2-7; 11 bases match TRBD2. The germline V gene encodes CDR1 ENHRY and CDR2 SYGVKD. Losses at the gene ends were 5 bases for V and 2 bases for J; bases not matched to a gene: 5. The CDR3 is 15 residues long.

The chain is built from TRBV9 and TRBJ1-3; 9 positions match TRBD1. The ends lost 4 bases at V and 2 bases at J; junction bases unmatched: 4. The CDR3 consists of 15 residues. Germline CDR1 SGDLS, CDR2 YYNGEE. The DNA of the CDR3 is TGTGCCAGCAGCCCAGGACAGGGGACTGGAAACACCATATATTTT. Amino acid sequence: CASSPGQGTGNTIYF.

The chain combines TRBV5-4 with TRBJ2-2; perhaps TRBD1 as D (6 bases). Trimming removed 4 bases from V and 1 base from J, with 8 bases in between. From germline, CDR1 is SGHNT and CDR2 YYREEE (reference sequence). This CDR3 has 14 residues. CDR3 nucleotide sequence: TGTGCCAGCAGCAAAGGGGGGAACACCGGGGAGCTGTTTTTT. Translated: CASSKGGNTGELFF.

The genes are TRBV5-8 and TRBJ2-3, with a possible D match to TRBD2 (6 bases). V was pared by 1 base and J by 5 bases, with 17 bases between. The CDR3 loop spans 16 amino acids. CDR1 SGHTS and CDR2 YDEGEE come from the germline V gene. The CDR3 DNA reads TGTGCCAGCAGCTTGCGGCGACGACGACTAGGAGATACGCAGTATTTT. It encodes CASSLRRRRLGDTQYF.

The chain recombines TRBV29-1 with TRBJ1-2, with D possibly being TRBD1 (5 bases). The CDR3 is 15 residues long. Trimming stripped 4 bases from V and 4 bases from J, with 19 bases between. CDR1 and CDR2 (germline): SQVTM, ANQGSEA. CDR3 sequence: CSVGDGMRSRYGYTF. As DNA, the CDR3 is TGCAGCGTTGGGGACGGAATGCGGTCTCGCTATGGCTACACCTTC.

This rearrangement joins TRBV14 to TRBJ2-3; possibly TRBD2 for D (5 bases). CDR1 SGHDN and CDR2 FVKESK come from the germline V gene. V was pared by 4 bases and J by 0 bases, with 14 bases between. The CDR3 extends over 16 amino acids. The CDR3 DNA follows: TGTGCCAGCAGCCGCCGGGGAGTCGTTAGCACAGATACGCAGTATTTT. Translation gives CASSRRGVVSTDTQYF.